Following are 27 T cell receptor beta chains from one sample sequenced in a study of T cells after yellow fever vaccination. TCRdb ran MiXCR on the 5' RACE reads and lists one entry per CDR3 protein. The sample shows 100,000 to 150,000 distinct CDR3 sequences, about 7.4% of them seen only once. The sequences come from CD4+ T cells sorted from PBMCs, collected approximately 11 days after the first yellow fever vaccination. These receptor sequences come from a young man who received the YFV17D yellow fever vaccine.

This clonotype was recorded many times. The chain joins TRBV7-2 to TRBJ1-5; no firm D call. Germline V gene lookup returns CDR1 SGHTA and CDR2 FQGNSA. V lost 5 bases and J lost 9, with 11 bases in between. The CDR3 loop spans 12 amino acids. The CDR3 reads CASSLIPGPQHF. The CDR3 DNA reads TGTGCCAGCAGCCTCATACCGGGGCCCCAGCATTTT. Using reference TRBV7-2 and TRBJ1-5 for the parts outside the CDR3, the full variable domain is GAGVSQSPSNKVTEKGKDVELRCDPISGHTALYWYRQSLGQGLEFLIYFQGNSAPDKSGLPSDRFSAERTGGSVSTLTIQRTQQEDSAVYLCASSLIPGPQHFGDGTRLSIL.

This clonotype was found many times. V and J are TRBV12-3 or TRBV12-4 and TRBJ2-5; D possibly matches TRBD1 or TRBD2 (6 bases each). Trimming shortened V by 6 bases and J by 4 bases, and 12 bases separated the two germline ends. CDR3 length: 13 residues. The CDR3 region has the DNA TGTGCCAGCAGCTTGGGGGGCGGAGAGACCCAGTACTTC. Amino acid sequence: CASSLGGGETQYF.

J is TRBJ2-5 and V is TRBV5-1, with D possibly matching TRBD2 (5 bases). V was trimmed by 1 base and J by 0 bases, leaving 13 bases between them. Germline CDR1 is SGHRS and CDR2 is YFSETQ. This CDR3 has 16 residues. CDR3 bases: TGCGCCAGCAGCTTGAGGGCCCAGAGGGACCAAGAGACCCAGTACTTC. Its protein is CASSLRAQRDQETQYF.

Many counts were recorded for this clonotype. The chain couples TRBV10-3 to TRBJ2-1, with 10 bases identical to TRBD2. Germline loops: CDR1 ENHRY, CDR2 SYGVKD. V lost 11 bases to trimming and J lost 6 bases; unmatched junction nucleotides: 13. The CDR3 extends over 15 amino acids. In nucleotides, the CDR3 is TGTGCCGCTAAGTCGCTAGCGGGGGCGCTCAATGAGCAGTTCTTC. Protein sequence: CAAKSLAGALNEQFF.

In its sample, this clonotype was seen many times. The chain recombines TRBV19 with TRBJ1-2; perhaps TRBD1 as D (6 bases). CDR3 length: 13 amino acids. The V gene lost 6 bases and the J gene lost 2 bases, with 10 bases spanning the gap. In germline, CDR1 is LNHDA, CDR2 SQIVND (reference sequence). CDR3 DNA sequence: TGTGCCAGTAGGGGCACAGGGAACTATGGCTACACCTTC. Translated: CASRGTGNYGYTF. Full variable domain (rest looked up from reference TRBV19 and TRBJ1-2): DGGITQSPKYLFRKEGQNVTLSCEQNLNHDAMYWYRQDPGQGLRLIYYSQIVNDFQKGDIAEGYSVSREKKESFPLTVTSAQKNPTAFYLCASRGTGNYGYTFGSGTRLTVV.

This clonotype showed up many times. The chain recombines TRBV5-1 with TRBJ1-1; 8 nucleotides agree with TRBD1. Germline-derived CDR1 and CDR2 are SGHRS and YFSETQ. This CDR3 comprises 15 residues. The junction had 9 bases not matched to a gene; V was cut back by 4 bases and J by 4 bases. The CDR3 is CASSTEQGAVTEAFF. The CDR3 DNA sequence: TGCGCCAGCAGCACTGAGCAGGGGGCGGTCACTGAAGCTTTCTTT.

This clonotype was observed a few times. This rearrangement joins TRBV19 to TRBJ1-5; weak D call: TRBD1 (5 bases). The germline CDR1 and CDR2 sequences are LNHDA and SQIVND (reference sequence). The CDR3 sequence is 15 residues long. Trimming removed 5 bases from V and 3 bases from J, with 14 bases in between. The CDR3 loop reads CASSDQGKANQPQHF. Here the CDR3 DNA reads TGTGCCAGTAGTGACCAGGGTAAAGCCAATCAGCCCCAGCATTTT.

This clonotype showed up many times. This rearrangement joins TRBV7-2 to TRBJ2-4; D is unclear. CDR1 is SGHTA and CDR2 is FQGNSA in the germline V gene. V shed 5 bases and J shed 5 bases, with 10 bases lying between them. CDR3 length equals 13 residues. The CDR3 DNA sequence: TGTGCCAGCAGCACGCAAGATCAAAACATTCAGTACTTC. This sequence encodes CASSTQDQNIQYF.

There are many counts of this clonotype. This chain links TRBV7-9 with TRBJ2-1, with D perhaps given as TRBD1 or TRBD2 (5 bases each). V shed 5 bases and J shed 4 bases, with 15 bases lying between them. The CDR3 extends over 15 amino acids. In germline, CDR1 is SEHNR, CDR2 FQNEAQ (reference sequence). This chain's CDR3 is CASSTTRAGYNEQFF. For the CDR3, the DNA is TGTGCCAGCAGCACCACTAGAGCAGGGTACAATGAGCAGTTCTTC.

Many counts were recorded for this clonotype. V gene TRBV12-3 or TRBV12-4 combines with J gene TRBJ2-5, with D possibly called TRBD1 or TRBD2 (5 bases each). V was clipped by 5 bases and J by 4 bases, with 14 bases between them. The CDR3 is made up of 14 amino acids. This chain's CDR3 is CASSPGPTGETQYF. In nucleotides, the CDR3 is TGTGCCAGCAGTCCGGGGCCCACCGGAGAGACCCAGTACTTC.

At least ten counts were recorded for this clonotype. DNA for the CDR3: TGTGCCAGCTCAGACTCGAACACCGGGGAGCTGTTTTTT. Its protein is CASSDSNTGELFF. The gene calls are TRBV7-3 and TRBJ2-2, with unresolved D. V lost 8 bases, J lost 0 bases, and 7 bases lay in between. This CDR3 comprises 13 residues. Germline V lookup: CDR1 SGHTA, CDR2 FQGTGA.

This clonotype came up many times. The chain couples TRBV10-3 to TRBJ2-7; D is undetermined. V lost 11 bases and J lost 2, with 16 bases in between. The CDR3 has 13 amino acids. Germline V gives CDR1 ENHRY, CDR2 SYGVKD. The CDR3 loop reads CAVSKGPTYEQYV. In DNA form, the CDR3 reads TGTGCCGTCTCCAAGGGTCCAACCTACGAGCAGTACGTC.

This clonotype showed up many times. The V and J genes are TRBV5-1 and TRBJ1-1, with D uncertain. V gave up 1 base and J gave up 10 bases, with 20 bases separating them. CDR3 size: 15 residues. The germline V gene encodes CDR1 SGHRS and CDR2 YFSETQ. CDR3 nucleotide sequence: TGCGCCAGCAGCTTGACAGCGGCCCGTAGTATCAGAGCTTTCTTT. It codes for CASSLTAARSIRAFF.

The table lists this clonotype with many counts. V and J are TRBV7-2 and TRBJ1-6, with 7 bases aligning to TRBD1. Per germline, CDR1 SGHTA and CDR2 FQGNSA. This CDR3 has 14 residues. Unmatched junction bases numbered 3, after V lost 1 base and J lost 9 bases. The DNA of the CDR3 is TGTGCCAGCAGCTTAGGGTCAGGGGGTTCACCCCTCCACTTT. It is translated as CASSLGSGGSPLHF.

The sample holds a few counts of this clonotype. V usage is TRBV5-4 and J usage is TRBJ2-3, with 9 bases identical to TRBD1. V was clipped by 5 bases and J by 4 bases; unmatched bases: 8. CDR1 is SGHNT, CDR2 YYREEE, per germline (reference sequence). This CDR3 spans 15 amino acids. The CDR3 reads CASRPDRGVADTQYF. In DNA, the CDR3 is TGTGCCAGCAGGCCGGACAGGGGTGTAGCAGATACGCAGTATTTT.

This clonotype occurred many times. V and J are TRBV7-9 and TRBJ2-7; 9 bases align to TRBD2. This CDR3 comprises 14 residues. The germline V gene encodes CDR1 SEHNR and CDR2 FQNEAQ (reference sequence). V was pared by 5 bases and J by 1 base, with 3 bases of the junction left unmatched. CDR3 region: CASSKAGGSYEQYV. DNA for the CDR3: TGTGCCAGCAGCAAAGCGGGGGGTTCCTACGAGCAGTACGTC.

Many counts were recorded for this clonotype. V gene TRBV12-3 or TRBV12-4 combines with J gene TRBJ1-2; 9 bases align to TRBD1. With 6 bases clipped from V and 4 bases from J, the junction kept 3 bases outside the gene matches. The CDR3 extends over 13 amino acids. This chain's CDR3 is CASSPTGGYGYTF. The CDR3 nucleotides read TGTGCCAGCAGCCCGACAGGGGGCTATGGCTACACCTTC.

This clonotype was seen at least ten times. The rearrangement joins TRBV6-5 to TRBJ2-7; D possibly corresponds to TRBD1 (5 bases). This CDR3 spans 11 amino acids. V lost 9 bases and J lost 2, with 8 bases in between. Looked up from germline, CDR1 is MNHEY and CDR2 is SVGAGI. The CDR3 DNA follows: TGTGCCAGAGGGGATACCTACGAGCAGTACTTC. This encodes CARGDTYEQYF.

This clonotype was detected ten times or more. The gene calls are TRBV14 and TRBJ2-1; D call uncertain. Germline-derived CDR1 and CDR2 are SGHDN and FVKESK. The CDR3 runs to 14 residues. Trimming removed 4 bases at V and 6 bases at J, with 13 bases between. This CDR3 is CASSLSPDGNEQFF. The CDR3 bases are TGTGCCAGCAGCCTATCACCAGACGGCAATGAGCAGTTCTTC.

This clonotype has ten or more counts. The chain has TRBV2 and TRBJ2-3; 8 bases are shared with TRBD2. The germline gives CDR1 SNHLY, CDR2 FYNNEI. J lost 0 bases, V lost 7 bases, and 6 bases had no gene match. This CDR3 spans 15 amino acids. The CDR3, as DNA: TGTGCCAGCAACCGTCTAGCGGGTAGCACAGATACGCAGTATTTT. It codes for CASNRLAGSTDTQYF.

This clonotype came up many times. The junction differs from germline at one of its ends, possibly a read error. The chain joins TRBV5-6 to TRBJ1-6; TRBD1 matches 11 bases. CDR3 size: 15 residues. CDR1 and CDR2 from the germline V gene are SGHDT and YYEEEE. CDR3 sequence reads: CASNLRGTGGSPLHF. The CDR3 region has the DNA TGTGCCAGCAACTTGAGAGGGACAGGGGGTTCACCCCTCCACTTT.

This clonotype was picked up many times. The V call is TRBV20-1, the J call TRBJ1-2; TRBD1 might be the D (5 bases). Trimming removed 5 bases from V and 8 bases from J, with 21 bases in between. CDR3 length: 14 residues. Germline V lookup: CDR1 DFQATT, CDR2 SNEGSKA (reference sequence). The CDR3 DNA reads as TGCAGTGCTCCCCTGTGGGCACACAGGAGGGGCTACACCTTC. This sequence encodes CSAPLWAHRRGYTF.

This clonotype was counted ten times or more. The genes are TRBV7-6 and TRBJ2-3; the D gene could be TRBD1 or TRBD2 (7 bases each). The V gene lost 5 bases and the J gene lost 0 bases, with 24 bases spanning the gap. CDR3 size: 19 residues. CDR1 is SGHVS, CDR2 FNYEAQ, per germline. The chain's CDR3 is CASSPGGASVILSTDTQYF. DNA for the CDR3: TGTGCCAGCAGCCCAGGGGGGGCTAGCGTTATCCTTAGCACAGATACGCAGTATTTT. Looking up the rest from reference TRBV7-6 and TRBJ2-3 gives the full variable domain: GAGVSQSPRYKVTKRGQDVALRCDPISGHVSLYWYRQALGQGPEFLTYFNYEAQQDKSGLPNDRFSAERPEGSISTLTIQRTEQRDSAMYRCASSPGGASVILSTDTQYFGPGTRLTVL.

This clonotype was counted only a few times. The chain joins TRBV5-4 to TRBJ2-2; 8 bases are shared with TRBD1. This CDR3 is 15 amino acids long. CDR1 SGHNT and CDR2 YYREEE come from the germline V gene (reference sequence). Losses at the gene ends were 10 bases for V and 3 bases for J; bases not matched to a gene: 11. The CDR3 nucleotides are TGTGCCGCCCGGGGGCAGGGGGCATACACCGGGGAGCTGTTTTTT. Its protein is CAARGQGAYTGELFF.

This clonotype was seen ten or more times. The chain combines TRBV3-1 with TRBJ2-5, with no clear D. V was pared by 4 bases and J by 5 bases, with 11 bases between. This CDR3 has 13 amino acids. Germline loops: CDR1 LGHDT, CDR2 YNNKEL (reference sequence). CDR3 nucleotides: TGTGCCAGCAGCCGCGTAGTCGCGGAGACCCAGTACTTC. Protein product: CASSRVVAETQYF.

This clonotype was counted at least ten times. This chain connects TRBV11-2 to TRBJ2-2; D is ambiguous. Germline lookup yields CDR1 SGHAT and CDR2 FQNNGV. The CDR3 is 16 amino acids. Trimming pared 5 bases from V and 4 bases from J, leaving 17 bases between. CDR3 bases: TGTGCCAGCAGCCCAACACCCAAAGGGCGCACCGGGGAGCTGTTTTTT. It yields the protein CASSPTPKGRTGELFF.

In DNA, the CDR3 is TGTGCCAGCAGCCAAGATCGGTCCAGGACTGAGCAGTTCTTC. Its protein is CASSQDRSRTEQFF. The V call is TRBV14, the J call TRBJ2-1; no firm D call. Germline assignment: CDR1 SGHDN and CDR2 FVKESK. The V end lost 0 bases, the J end lost 9 bases, and 12 bases lay between the germline ends. This CDR3 comprises 14 residues.